The 20 T cell receptor beta chains reported below all come from one sample, sequenced in a study of blood T cell repertoires in COVID-19 (dated by TCRdb to about 2020). The library was built by means of the immunoSEQ multiplex PCR assay. TCRdb took over this immuneACCESS table, retaining in-frame rearrangements with V and J assigned. Such tables are incomplete; in checked studies, under half of the missing clones stem from an unresolved V gene, and the remainder is unexplained. Recorded for this sample are some 330,000 clones; over 75% of them occurred a single time. The ten largest clones take up 5% of the sample. The sample comprised PBMCs or T cells enriched from blood (not recorded which). These receptors all come from a man aged 30 to 39 who had recovered from COVID-19.

The chain combines TRBV28 with TRBJ1-3; perhaps TRBD1 as D (5 bases). Germline loops: CDR1 MDHEN, CDR2 SYDVKM. There are 15 residues in the CDR3. V was trimmed by 5 bases and J by 1 base, leaving 12 bases between them. DNA for the CDR3: TGTGCCAGCAGTGTACCGCGGGGGTCTGGAAACACCATATATTTT. Its translation: CASSVPRGSGNTIYF.

The chain joins TRBV27 to TRBJ2-3, with 11 bases fitting TRBD2. CDR1 is MNHEY, CDR2 SMNVEV, per germline (reference sequence). V lost 8 bases, J lost 2 bases, and 12 bases stayed unmatched. The CDR3 length is 17 residues. CDR3 DNA sequence: TGTGCCAGCTCGGGGCTAGCGGGGGGCGGACTCACAGATACGCAGTATTTT. Amino acids: CASSGLAGGGLTDTQYF.

J is TRBJ1-2 and V is TRBV25-1, with 9 bases aligning to TRBD1. V dropped 8 bases and J dropped 3; count of bases not matched to a gene: 10. Germline loops: CDR1 MGHDK, CDR2 SYGVNS. The CDR3 totals 15 residues. Here the CDR3 reads CASLGTGSFYYGYTF. The CDR3 nucleotides read TGTGCCAGCCTCGGGACAGGGTCGTTCTACTATGGCTACACCTTC.

This chain uses TRBV7-3 with TRBJ2-1; unclear D gene. The germline V gene has CDR1 SGHTA and CDR2 FQGTGA. The CDR3 has 13 amino acids. The germline V and J ends were trimmed by 4 bases and 6 bases, with 10 bases remaining between them. CDR3 nucleotides: TGTGCCAGCAGCTCCTACACGGGCAATGAGCAGTTCTTC. This encodes CASSSYTGNEQFF. Full variable domain (missing parts from reference TRBV7-3 and TRBJ2-1): GAGVSQTPSNKVTEKGKYVELRCDPISGHTALYWYRQSLGQGPEFLIYFQGTGAADDSGLPNDRFFAVRPEGSVSTLKIQRTERGDSAVYLCASSSYTGNEQFFGPGTRLTVL.

The rearrangement links TRBV5-1 to TRBJ2-1, with D perhaps matching TRBD2 (7 bases). This CDR3 has 14 residues. The V gene's germline CDR1 is SGHRS and CDR2 YFSETQ. V was pared by 0 bases and J by 7 bases, with 11 bases between. As DNA, the CDR3 is TGCGCCAGCAGCTTGGTACAGGGAGGGAATGAGCAGTTCTTC. Translated, it gives CASSLVQGGNEQFF.

The chain has TRBV3-1 (or the pseudogene TRBV3-2) and TRBJ2-7; D possibly corresponds to TRBD1 (6 bases). V lost 1 base, J lost 6 bases, and 13 bases lay in between. Germline loops: CDR1 LGHDT, CDR2 YNNKEL (reference sequence). The CDR3 covers 14 residues. The CDR3 DNA sequence: TGTGCCAGCAGCCAAGGTACAGGGCTGGCCGAGCAGTACTTC. Its protein is CASSQGTGLAEQYF.

Note on this clone: Other nucleotide sequences from this sample produce the same CDR3. This chain links TRBV19 with TRBJ1-2, with TRBD1 identical over 8 bases. V shed 1 base, J shed 2 bases, and the junction held 0 bases outside the gene matches. Per the germline V gene, CDR1 is LNHDA and CDR2 is SQIVND (reference sequence). There are 14 residues in the CDR3. CDR3 region: CASSIGQGNYGYTF. The CDR3 DNA follows: TGTGCCAGTAGTATAGGACAGGGGAACTATGGCTACACCTTC.

The chain combines TRBV11-2 with TRBJ1-1; perhaps TRBD1 as D (6 bases). Germline CDR1 and CDR2: SGHAT and FQNNGV. The CDR3 has 18 residues. With 4 bases removed from V and 3 bases from J, the gap between germline ends came to 24 bases. CDR3 loop: CASSYPSGVSGGYTEAFF. For the CDR3, the DNA is TGTGCCAGCAGCTATCCTTCCGGAGTGAGCGGGGGCTACACTGAAGCTTTCTTT.

The V and J genes are TRBV7-8 and TRBJ1-2, with a possible D match to TRBD1 (5 bases). The germline CDR1 and CDR2 sequences are SGHVS and FQNEAQ. V lost 1 base and J lost 4, with 10 bases in between. This CDR3 spans 14 amino acids. CDR3 residues: CASSLGGVSYGYTF. CDR3 nucleotides: TGTGCCAGCAGCTTAGGGGGGGTTAGCTATGGCTACACCTTC.

V gene TRBV5-4 combines with J gene TRBJ1-3; D is uncertain. Deletions cut 4 bases from V and 2 bases from J, with 16 bases between. CDR1 SGHNT and CDR2 YYREEE come from the germline V gene (reference sequence). The CDR3 covers 16 residues. DNA of the CDR3: TGTGCCAGCAGCAAGGGCGGGGATATGGCTGGAAACACCATATATTTT. Amino acids: CASSKGGDMAGNTIYF.

V is TRBV5-5 and J is TRBJ2-2, with 8 bases aligning to TRBD1. V shed 2 bases and J 3 bases; nucleotides not matched to a gene: 6. CDR1 SGHKS and CDR2 YYEKEE come from the germline V gene (reference sequence). The CDR3 sequence is 16 residues long. The CDR3 sequence: CASSFGQGRDTGELFF. Written as DNA, the CDR3 is TGTGCCAGCAGCTTTGGACAGGGCAGGGACACCGGGGAGCTGTTTTTT.

This clone is a singleton in its sample. The chain employs TRBV27 and TRBJ1-2; 10 bases agree with TRBD1. There are 15 residues in the CDR3. The J segment lost 2 bases and the V segment lost 5 bases, leaving 5 bases of the junction unmatched. The germline CDR1 and CDR2 sequences are MNHEY and SMNVEV (reference sequence). DNA of the CDR3: TGTGCCAGCAGTATGACAGGGGGCGGAAACTATGGCTACACCTTC. It codes for CASSMTGGGNYGYTF.

V is TRBV5-5 and J is TRBJ2-2; the D gene is possibly TRBD2 (7 bases). V dropped 3 bases and J dropped 7 bases, with 16 bases sitting between them. The CDR3 sequence is 15 residues long. CDR1 SGHKS and CDR2 YYEKEE come from the germline V gene (reference sequence). The CDR3 protein is CASSYYAGAGGELFF. CDR3 nucleotides: TGTGCCAGCAGCTATTATGCGGGGGCCGGCGGGGAGCTGTTTTTT.

The chain combines TRBV3-1 (or the pseudogene TRBV3-2) with TRBJ1-1, with 7 bases that match TRBD1. Germline V gives CDR1 LGHDT, CDR2 YNNKEL (reference sequence). The CDR3 runs 14 residues. The trim removed 7 bases at V and 7 bases at J, leaving 12 bases unmatched. This CDR3 is CASTSRGDSGEAFF. DNA of the CDR3: TGTGCCAGCACCTCACGAGGGGACAGCGGTGAAGCTTTCTTT.

The V gene is TRBV6-5, the J gene TRBJ2-3, with no clear D. Per the germline V gene, CDR1 is MNHEY and CDR2 is SVGAGI. The ends were cut back, 6 bases at V and 0 bases at J, with 13 bases in the middle. The CDR3 is made up of 15 amino acids. In DNA, the CDR3 is TGTGCCAGCAGCACCGACACCGTTAGCACAGATACGCAGTATTTT. Encoded protein: CASSTDTVSTDTQYF.

Many counts were recorded for this clone. The rearrangement uses TRBV2 and TRBJ1-3; tentatively, D is TRBD1 (6 bases). The germline CDR1 and CDR2 sequences are SNHLY and FYNNEI. V lost 7 bases and J 2 bases, leaving 12 bases between the germline ends. This CDR3 has 14 amino acids. This CDR3 reads CASKSQGPGNTIYF. CDR3 nucleotides: TGTGCCAGCAAGTCACAGGGACCTGGAAACACCATATATTTT.

This rearrangement joins TRBV9 to TRBJ2-5; 8 bases are a match to TRBD2. This CDR3 is 13 amino acids long. CDR1 and CDR2 (germline): SGDLS, YYNGEE. V shed 5 bases, J shed 9 bases, and the junction held 9 bases outside the gene matches. CDR3 nucleotides: TGTGCCAGCAGGGCCAGCGGGGGACCCGCCCAGTACTTC. Amino acid sequence: CASRASGGPAQYF. Together with reference TRBV9 and TRBJ2-5, the CDR3 gives the full variable domain: DSGVTQTPKHLITATGQRVTLRCSPRSGDLSVYWYQQSLDQGLQFLIQYYNGEERAKGNILERFSAQQFPDLHSELNLSSLELGDSALYFCASRASGGPAQYFGPGTRLLVL.

V usage is TRBV24-1 and J usage is TRBJ1-5, with no clear D. This CDR3 region has 13 residues. CDR1 and CDR2 from the germline V gene are KGHDR and SFDVKD. V was clipped by 7 bases and J by 11 bases, with 17 bases between them. The CDR3 region is CATSEYNSEAQHF. DNA of the CDR3: TGTGCCACCAGCGAGTACAATTCAGAGGCCCAGCATTTT.

This clone has only one observation. The chain joins TRBV6-5 to TRBJ2-3, with D possibly TRBD1 on 5 matching bases. Germline assignment: CDR1 MNHEY and CDR2 SVGAGI. Trimming removed 6 bases from V and 1 base from J, with 14 bases in between. The CDR3 is 15 amino acids. CDR3 nucleotides: TGTGCCAGCAGCCTCAGGGAAAGGGGCACAGATACGCAGTATTTT. As protein: CASSLRERGTDTQYF.

Of note for this clone: The same CDR3 arises from other DNA sequences in this sample as well. The chain has TRBV12-3 or TRBV12-4 and TRBJ2-7, with 7 bases matching TRBD1. The CDR3 extends over 12 amino acids. Germline trimming cut 5 bases from V and 3 bases from J; bases unmatched to any gene: 1. The CDR3 loop is CASSPGGYEQYF. The CDR3, as DNA: TGTGCCAGCAGTCCAGGGGGCTACGAGCAGTACTTC.